This T cell receptor beta chain was documented in a study of blood T cell repertoires in COVID-19. Study at large: T cells, B-cell-depleted T cells, or PBMCs provided the cDNA or gDNA that served as material.

Assay used: immunoSEQ multiplex PCR; TCRdb lists only in-frame clones, some missing. The data show 240,000 or so clones, roughly 81% seen once. Trimming took 4 bases from V and 4 from J, leaving 14 bases between them. Germline assignment: CDR1 SGHRS and CDR2 YFSETQ. This CDR3 contains 14 residues. The TCR sequence derives from a woman at least 80 years old with COVID-19, enrolled during active disease. The sample comprised peripheral blood. The gene calls are TRBV5-1 and TRBJ1-2; a possible D gene is TRBD1 (6 bases). CDR3 in amino acids: CASSPGGGGYGYTF. The CDR3 coding sequence is TGCGCCAGCAGCCCGGGAGGGGGAGGCTATGGCTACACCTTC. Using reference TRBV5-1 and TRBJ1-2 for the parts outside the CDR3, the full variable domain is KAGVTQTPRYLIKTRGQQVTLSCSPISGHRSVSWYQQTPGQGLQFLFEYFSETQRNKGNFPGRFSGRQFSNSRSEMNVSTLELGDSALYLCASSPGGGGYGYTFGSGTRLTVV.